The clone carrying this T cell receptor beta chain occurred a few times. Antigen: not known. The CDR3 has 16 amino acids. The V gene lost 8 bases and the J gene lost 2 bases, with 22 bases spanning the gap. Germline V gene sequence: CDR1 MDHEN, CDR2 SYDVKM. The sample is drawn from a study of T cell repertoires in cytomegalovirus infection. Whole-study results and caveats: Dominant in the ex vivo response were TCR beta clonotypes restricted by HLA-C and specific for CMV.

In TCRdb, the reads were re-called with MiXCR into one record per CDR3 protein. The table records over 250,000 distinct CDR3 sequences, about 25% of them present only once. The receptor was isolated from a human donor in good health (CMV status not recorded). Some clones in this sample may be carry-over from other donors' samples. The V call is TRBV28, the J call TRBJ2-7; D possibly corresponds to TRBD2 (6 bases). The sample comprised PBMCs. The CDR3 sequence: CASGTVGLGIPYEQYF. The CDR3 bases are TGTGCCAGCGGGACTGTTGGTCTGGGGATCCCCTACGAGCAGTACTTC.